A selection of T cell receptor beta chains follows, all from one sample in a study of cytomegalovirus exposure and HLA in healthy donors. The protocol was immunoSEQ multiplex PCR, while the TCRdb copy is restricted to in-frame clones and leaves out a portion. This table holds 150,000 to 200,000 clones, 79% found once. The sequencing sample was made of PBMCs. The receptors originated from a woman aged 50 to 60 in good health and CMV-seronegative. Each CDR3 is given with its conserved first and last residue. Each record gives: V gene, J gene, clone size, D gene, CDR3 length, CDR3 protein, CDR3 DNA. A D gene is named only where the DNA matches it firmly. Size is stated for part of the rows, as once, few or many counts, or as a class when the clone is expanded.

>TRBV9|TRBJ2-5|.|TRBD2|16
CASSVGPRLATETQYF
TGTGCCAGCAGCGTAGGGCCCCGACTAGCGACGGAGACCCAGTACTTC
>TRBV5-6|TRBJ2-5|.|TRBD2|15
CASSLTGGPGKTQYF
TGTGCCAGCAGCTTGACGGGGGGGCCGGGGAAGACCCAGTACTTC
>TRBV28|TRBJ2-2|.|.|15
CASSLSPPNTGELFF
TGTGCCAGCAGTTTAAGCCCTCCGAACACCGGGGAGCTGTTTTTT
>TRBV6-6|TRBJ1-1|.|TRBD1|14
CASSDVGGATEAFF
TGTGCCAGCTCAGACGTAGGGGGCGCCACTGAAGCTTTCTTT
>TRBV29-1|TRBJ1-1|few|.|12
CSVEGQGTEAFF
TGCAGCGTTGAAGGGCAGGGCACTGAAGCTTTCTTT
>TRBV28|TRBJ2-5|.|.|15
CASSMSTGTVETQYF
TGTGCCAGCAGTATGTCGACAGGCACCGTGGAGACCCAGTACTTC
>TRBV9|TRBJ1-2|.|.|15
CASSPDAGGRTGYTF
TGTGCCAGCAGCCCGGACGCGGGCGGGAGGACTGGCTACACCTTC
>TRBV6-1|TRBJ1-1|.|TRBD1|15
CASSEKGTGHTEAFF
TGTGCCAGCAGTGAAAAGGGGACAGGTCACACTGAAGCTTTCTTT
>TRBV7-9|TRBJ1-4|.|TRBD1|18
CASSSGKQGAPTNEKLFF
TGTGCCAGCAGCTCCGGGAAACAGGGGGCTCCAACTAATGAAAAACTGTTTTTT
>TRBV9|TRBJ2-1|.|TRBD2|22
CASSVADQLGLAGGGVYNEQFF
TGTGCCAGCAGCGTCGCCGATCAATTGGGACTAGCGGGAGGTGGAGTCTACAATGAGCAGTTCTTC
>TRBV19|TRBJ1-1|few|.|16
CASRRGWDGPLIEAFF
TGTGCCAGTAGAAGGGGGTGGGACGGTCCCCTCATTGAAGCTTTCTTT
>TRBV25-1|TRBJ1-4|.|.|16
CASSEYGSATNEKLFF
TGTGCCAGCAGTGAATACGGTAGTGCAACTAATGAAAAACTGTTTTTT
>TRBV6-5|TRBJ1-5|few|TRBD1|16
CASSYSRTGGYQPQHF
TGTGCCAGCAGTTACTCGCGGACAGGGGGCTATCAGCCCCAGCATTTT
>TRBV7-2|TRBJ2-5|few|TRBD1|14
CASSSRGPSETQYF
TGTGCCAGCAGCTCCAGGGGGCCAAGCGAGACCCAGTACTTC
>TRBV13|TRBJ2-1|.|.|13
CASSRTGPGEQFF
TGTGCCAGCAGCCGCACAGGTCCCGGTGAGCAGTTCTTC
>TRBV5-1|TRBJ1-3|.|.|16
CASSRSGTHSGNTIYF
TGCGCCAGCAGTAGATCGGGAACCCACTCTGGAAACACCATATATTTT
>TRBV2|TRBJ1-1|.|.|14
CASSDGGQSTEAFF
TGTGCCAGCAGTGACGGGGGTCAAAGCACTGAAGCTTTCTTT